The 19 T cell receptor beta chains presented below share a single source sample, sequenced in a study of identical twins (dated by TCRdb to the mid-2010s). Libraries were prepared through 5' RACE. Data came from an Illumina HiSeq 2000. TCRdb ran its own pipeline on the public reads, namely fastp trimming at Q25 and MiXCR clone calling, and kept in-frame beta chains. One record per CDR3 amino acid sequence lists the most common genes and DNA. For this sample there are 1.5 million or so distinct CDR3 sequences; 32% appear just once. The top ten constitute approximately 0.25% of the sample. Sequencing input: cord blood. These TCRs come from a newborn girl in good health.

This clonotype was counted only a few times. V and J are TRBV20-1 and TRBJ2-5, with TRBD2 matching 7 bases. The length of the CDR3 is 15 residues. Per germline, CDR1 DFQATT and CDR2 SNEGSKA (reference sequence). The ends lost 3 bases at V and 5 bases at J; junction bases unmatched: 12. CDR3 DNA sequence: TGCAGTGCTAGTCCCCTTAGGTTGGGGGGGGAGACCCAGTACTTC. Protein product: CSASPLRLGGETQYF.

This clonotype has a handful of counts. The rearrangement uses TRBV20-1 and TRBJ2-5, with a tentative D call TRBD1 (5 bases). In germline, CDR1 is DFQATT, CDR2 SNEGSKA (reference sequence). The CDR3 has 13 amino acids. The V and J ends lost 0 bases and 3 bases respectively, with 8 bases between them. Here the CDR3 reads CSAREGREETQYF. CDR3 bases: TGCAGTGCTAGAGAGGGCAGGGAAGAGACCCAGTACTTC.

This clonotype was picked up a small number of times. The J gene is TRBJ1-1, the V gene TRBV10-3; no definite D call. The CDR3 spans 14 residues. Trimming pared 5 bases from V and 5 bases from J, leaving 15 bases between. Per germline, CDR1 ENHRY and CDR2 SYGVKD. CDR3 DNA: TGTGCCATCAGTCGGGCAGCCCCGAGGACTGAAGCTTTCTTT. It yields the protein CAISRAAPRTEAFF.

For this clonotype: Relative to the germline gene, one junction end is altered; a read error may explain this. The chain couples TRBV7-2 to TRBJ2-7, with TRBD2 identical over 10 bases. CDR1 and CDR2 (germline): SGHTA, FQGNSA. The CDR3 covers 15 residues. The CDR3 DNA sequence: TGTGCCAGCAGCCTAGCGGGAGTTGATTCCTACGAGCAGTACTTC. This sequence encodes CASSLAGVDSYEQYF.

This clonotype came up a few times. The chain links TRBV6-1 to TRBJ2-3; weak D call: TRBD2 (6 bases). This CDR3 has 18 residues. Germline V gene sequence: CDR1 MNHNS, CDR2 SASEGT. Trimming removed 2 bases at V and 3 bases at J, with 21 bases between. The CDR3 bases are TGTGCCAGCAGTGAACTCTGGTCAAGACAAGGAGGGACAGATACGCAGTATTTT. Amino acid sequence: CASSELWSRQGGTDTQYF.

Regarding this clonotype: One junction end does not reproduce the germline sequence, and a read error may be involved. The chain employs TRBV6-5 and TRBJ2-3; no firm D call. The CDR3 runs to 14 residues. The germline gives CDR1 MNHEY, CDR2 SVGAGI. CDR3 amino acids: CAGSYDTIGDTQYF. The CDR3 region has the DNA TGTGCCGGCAGTTACGATACTATTGGGGATACGCAGTATTTT.

The rearrangement uses TRBV6-5 and TRBJ2-3; tentatively, D is TRBD1 (5 bases). This CDR3 has 16 residues. The germline V gene has CDR1 MNHEY and CDR2 SVGAGI. V shed 2 bases and J shed 4 bases, with 16 bases lying between them. CDR3 sequence: CASSYKGKRGSDTQYF. The CDR3 region has the DNA TGTGCCAGCAGTTACAAGGGGAAAAGGGGATCAGATACGCAGTATTTT.

The chain carries TRBV4-3 and TRBJ2-1, with TRBD2 identical over 8 bases. The CDR3 consists of 16 residues. CDR1 and CDR2 (germline): LGHNA, YSLEER. The trim removed 0 bases at V and 8 bases at J, leaving 9 bases unmatched. The CDR3 coding sequence is TGCGCCAGCAGCCAAGATCTCTTTACTAGCGGCGATGAGCAGTTCTTC. Translating gives CASSQDLFTSGDEQFF.

This clonotype came up a few times. A read error may be the cause here, since a much bigger clone is one base away. The conserved final phenylalanine or tryptophan is absent from the CDR3, which likely points to a read error. The CDR3 protein is CASSFGPYEQYL. The CDR3 coding sequence is TGTGCCAGCAGTTTTGGCCCCTACGAGCAGTACTTA. The chain combines TRBV12-3 or TRBV12-4 with TRBJ2-7; D unclear. This CDR3 comprises 12 residues. Trimming took off 3 bases at V and 2 bases at J, with 5 bases between the two ends.

The chain carries TRBV28 and TRBJ2-1, with 9 bases fitting TRBD2. V dropped 4 bases and J dropped 4; count of bases not matched to a gene: 8. CDR1 MDHEN and CDR2 SYDVKM come from the germline V gene. CDR3 length: 16 residues. The CDR3 DNA follows: TGTGCCAGCAGTTCCCCAACTAGCGGGCTATACAATGAGCAGTTCTTC. Protein product: CASSSPTSGLYNEQFF.

The gene calls are TRBV5-1 and TRBJ1-1; a possible D gene is TRBD1 (5 bases). The CDR3 spans 15 residues. Germline V gene sequence: CDR1 SGHRS, CDR2 YFSETQ. Trimming pared 4 bases from V and 3 bases from J, leaving 16 bases between. As DNA, the CDR3 is TGCGCCAGCAGCCATGGCCCGCGGGGGGACACTGAAGCTTTCTTT. Its translation is CASSHGPRGDTEAFF.

This chain connects TRBV11-2 to TRBJ2-3; no firm D call. V dropped 5 bases and J dropped 4 bases, with 13 bases sitting between them. The length of the CDR3 is 14 residues. Per the germline V gene, CDR1 is SGHAT and CDR2 is FQNNGV. The CDR3 DNA is TGTGCCAGCAGCGATGGCGTCTTCCCAGATACGCAGTATTTT. Encoded protein: CASSDGVFPDTQYF.

This clonotype was picked up a small number of times. The genes are TRBV5-1 and TRBJ2-1; 10 bases agree with TRBD2. Germline trimming cut 4 bases from V and 5 bases from J; bases unmatched to any gene: 6. Looked up from germline, CDR1 is SGHRS and CDR2 is YFSETQ. This CDR3 is built from 15 residues. The CDR3 reads CASSPWTSGDNEQFF. CDR3 sequence (DNA): TGCGCCAGCAGCCCTTGGACTAGCGGAGACAATGAGCAGTTCTTC.

V gene TRBV7-2 combines with J gene TRBJ2-5, with 8 positions matching TRBD2. The germline gives CDR1 SGHTA, CDR2 FQGNSA. The CDR3 runs 17 residues. V lost 2 bases and J lost 5; bases outside the gene matches: 13. Here the CDR3 reads CASSLYPTGLVWETQYF. CDR3 bases: TGTGCCAGCAGCTTATATCCTACGGGACTAGTCTGGGAGACCCAGTACTTC.

On this clonotype itself: The junction shows a germline mismatch at one end, possibly a read error. This chain uses TRBV6-6 with TRBJ1-5, with 8 bases aligning to TRBD1. This CDR3 is built from 15 residues. Germline CDR1 MNHNY, CDR2 SVGAGI (reference sequence). CDR3 protein: CVSSYSTGQGQPQHF. CDR3 nucleotides: TGTGTCAGCAGTTACTCGACCGGACAGGGTCAGCCCCAGCATTTT.

V and J are TRBV20-1 and TRBJ2-1; no definite D call. The CDR3 spans 9 residues. Deletions cut 0 bases from V and 12 bases from J, with 3 bases between. The germline V gene encodes CDR1 DFQATT and CDR2 SNEGSKA (reference sequence). The CDR3 spells CSARDGQFF. CDR3 in DNA: TGCAGTGCTAGAGATGGGCAGTTCTTC.

The V gene is TRBV12-3 or TRBV12-4, the J gene TRBJ2-1, with a tentative D call TRBD2 (6 bases). Trimming shortened V by 5 bases and J by 2 bases, and 16 bases separated the two germline ends. The CDR3 is 16 amino acids. CDR3 in DNA: TGTGCCAGCAGTCTCTATCCGGGACTTCCCTACAATGAGCAGTTCTTC. It is translated as CASSLYPGLPYNEQFF.

V usage is TRBV18 and J usage is TRBJ2-7, with D perhaps matching TRBD2 (6 bases). There are 12 residues in the CDR3. CDR1 and CDR2 (germline): KGHSH, LQKENI. Trimming took 0 bases from V and 11 from J, leaving 11 bases between them. The CDR3 region has the DNA TGTGCCAGCTCACCACCTTTGGGGGAGGAGTACTTC. As protein: CASSPPLGEEYF.

This chain links TRBV20-1 with TRBJ2-1; TRBD2 might be the D (6 bases). V gave up 3 bases and J gave up 3 bases, with 12 bases separating them. In germline, CDR1 is DFQATT, CDR2 SNEGSKA (reference sequence). There are 14 residues in the CDR3. CDR3 sequence: CSASSTSSYNEQFF. The CDR3 coding sequence is TGCAGTGCTAGTTCCACTAGCAGCTACAATGAGCAGTTCTTC.